Below are 21 T cell receptor beta chains sequenced from a single sample in a study of cytomegalovirus exposure and HLA in healthy donors. Vbeta (60) and Jbeta (13) primers were used in the PCR. The data were produced by immunoSEQ multiplex PCR, yet TCRdb's version contains in-frame clones alone and is incomplete. The sample holds 70,000 to 80,000 clones, almost 85% seen once. The sequenced sample consisted of PBMCs. The origin of the receptors is a young man in good health and CMV-seronegative.

The V and J genes are TRBV19 and TRBJ1-1; 9 positions match TRBD1. The V and J ends lost 7 bases and 5 bases, in that order; junction bases with no gene match: 5. The germline gives CDR1 LNHDA, CDR2 SQIVND (reference sequence). The CDR3 is 13 amino acids. Here the CDR3 reads CASIQGASTEAFF. DNA for the CDR3: TGTGCCAGTATACAGGGGGCAAGTACTGAAGCTTTCTTT.

This chain uses TRBV9 with TRBJ1-3; TRBD1 is a possible D gene (5 bases). Germline V gene lookup returns CDR1 SGDLS and CDR2 YYNGEE. The ends were cut back, 3 bases at V and 4 bases at J, with 11 bases in the middle. The CDR3 covers 14 residues. CDR3 region: CASSAYGAGNTIYF. CDR3 nucleotide sequence: TGTGCCAGCAGCGCGTATGGGGCAGGAAACACCATATATTTT.

J is TRBJ2-1 and V is TRBV7-9, with 13 bases identical to TRBD2. CDR1 and CDR2 from the germline V gene are SEHNR and FQNEAQ (reference sequence). V was pared by 4 bases and J by 7 bases, with 4 bases of the junction left unmatched. The length of the CDR3 is 15 residues. As DNA, the CDR3 is TGTGCCAGCAGCTCCCCGGGACTAGCGGGAAATGAGCAGTTCTTC. Protein: CASSSPGLAGNEQFF.

The chain is built from TRBV11-2 and TRBJ2-1, with 15 bases aligning to TRBD2. Germline CDR1 is SGHAT and CDR2 is FQNNGV. Unmatched junction bases numbered 5, after V lost 1 base and J lost 4 bases. This CDR3 has 18 residues. The CDR3 bases are TGTGCCAGCAGCTTAGGGACTAGCGGGAGGGCCGGGTACAATGAGCAGTTCTTC. This codes for CASSLGTSGRAGYNEQFF. Complete variable domain (other parts from reference TRBV11-2 and TRBJ2-1): EAGVAQSPRYKIIEKRQSVAFWCNPISGHATLYWYQQILGQGPKLLIQFQNNGVVDDSQLPKDRFSAERLKGVDSTLKIQPAKLEDSAVYLCASSLGTSGRAGYNEQFFGPGTRLTVL.

J is TRBJ1-3 and V is TRBV4-1, with no clear D. V was pared by 0 bases and J by 7 bases, with 13 bases between. This CDR3 region has 15 residues. Germline CDR1 and CDR2: MGHRA and YSYEKL. The CDR3 spells CASSQDMRPGNTIYF. CDR3 in DNA: TGCGCCAGCAGCCAAGATATGAGGCCGGGTAACACCATATATTTT.

This chain joins TRBV9 and TRBJ2-3, with TRBD2 matching 8 bases. Germline V gives CDR1 SGDLS, CDR2 YYNGEE. The CDR3 length is 16 residues. V lost 4 bases, J lost 5 bases, and 12 bases stayed unmatched. The CDR3 DNA is TGTGCCAGCAGCCCCGGGGGCGGGGGGCCAGGAGATACGCAGTATTTT. Translated, it gives CASSPGGGGPGDTQYF. Supplemented by reference TRBV9 and TRBJ2-3, the full variable domain reads DSGVTQTPKHLITATGQRVTLRCSPRSGDLSVYWYQQSLDQGLQFLIQYYNGEERAKGNILERFSAQQFPDLHSELNLSSLELGDSALYFCASSPGGGGPGDTQYFGPGTRLTVL.

The chain uses TRBV15 and TRBJ2-6, with D unclear. Germline V gives CDR1 LNHNV, CDR2 YYDKDF (reference sequence). Trimming cost V 1 base and J 4 bases, with 20 bases left between them. The CDR3 loop spans 19 amino acids. The chain's CDR3 is CATSRVFGSSGGGANVLTF. Here the CDR3 DNA reads TGTGCCACCAGCAGAGTGTTCGGCTCCTCGGGTGGCGGGGCCAACGTCCTGACTTTC.

The rearrangement joins TRBV2 to TRBJ2-3; D unclear. The CDR3 covers 14 residues. V shed 4 bases and J shed 5 bases, with 13 bases lying between them. Per germline, CDR1 SNHLY and CDR2 FYNNEI. CDR3 protein: CASSVRTKEDTQYF. For the CDR3, the DNA is TGTGCCAGCAGTGTCCGCACTAAGGAAGATACGCAGTATTTT.

This clone was recorded only once. The gene calls are TRBV30 and TRBJ2-7; perhaps TRBD2 as D (5 bases). There are 11 residues in the CDR3. Germline lookup yields CDR1 GTSNPN and CDR2 SVGIG (reference sequence). V lost 4 bases and J 5 bases, leaving 9 bases between the germline ends. For the CDR3, the DNA is TGTGCCTGGAAACTAGGACACGAGCAGTACTTC. It yields the protein CAWKLGHEQYF.

With respect to this clone: At one of its ends the junction is not consistent with the germline gene, which may arise from a read error. Other nucleotide sequences from this sample produce the same CDR3. This chain uses TRBV5-4 with TRBJ2-5, with 7 positions matching TRBD2. The CDR3 has 15 amino acids. From germline, CDR1 is SGHNT and CDR2 YYREEE (reference sequence). For the CDR3, the DNA is TGTGCCAGCAGCTTGGTCTCGGGGGGAAAAGAGACCCAATACTTC. Its protein is CASSLVSGGKETQYF.

V and J are TRBV9 and TRBJ1-1; 7 bases are shared with TRBD1. Germline CDR1 reads SGDLS; CDR2 reads YYNGEE. CDR3 length equals 16 residues. After removal of 4 bases from V and 4 bases from J, the junction contained 13 bases not matched to a gene. CDR3 loop: CASSPLTGPVVTEAFF. The CDR3 coding sequence is TGTGCCAGCAGCCCCCTGACAGGGCCGGTCGTCACTGAAGCTTTCTTT.

V gene TRBV28 combines with J gene TRBJ1-4, with a tentative D call TRBD1 (5 bases). The CDR3 sequence is 15 residues long. In germline, CDR1 is MDHEN, CDR2 SYDVKM. Trimming took 3 bases from V and 4 from J, leaving 12 bases between them. The CDR3 DNA sequence: TGTGCCAGCAGTTTGGGTCGGGGGGGTAATGAAAAACTGTTTTTT. Translated, it gives CASSLGRGGNEKLFF. Variable domain in full (rest from reference TRBV28 and TRBJ1-4): DVKVTQSSRYLVKRTGEKVFLECVQDMDHENMFWYRQDPGLGLRLIYFSYDVKMKEKGDIPEGYSVSREKKERFSLILESASTNQTSMYLCASSLGRGGNEKLFFGSGTQLSVL.

This sequence joins TRBV28 and TRBJ2-3; maybe TRBD1 (5 bases). V lost 6 bases, J lost 2 bases, and 18 bases lay in between. Germline V lookup: CDR1 MDHEN, CDR2 SYDVKM. The CDR3 runs 16 residues. The CDR3 region has the DNA TGTGCCAGCAGACTGGACATTGCAGGTCTCACAGATACGCAGTATTTT. Amino acid sequence: CASRLDIAGLTDTQYF.

The V and J genes are TRBV28 and TRBJ1-5; D gene unclear. CDR1 is MDHEN and CDR2 is SYDVKM in the germline V gene. V lost 7 bases to trimming and J lost 2 bases, with 12 bases between them. The CDR3 is made up of 14 amino acids. CDR3 sequence: CASMVGAGNQPQHF. As DNA, the CDR3 is TGTGCCAGCATGGTGGGAGCGGGCAATCAGCCCCAGCATTTT.

This chain connects TRBV6-5 to TRBJ2-1, with TRBD2 matching over 7 bases. The CDR3 has 15 residues. Trimming took 5 bases from V and 0 from J; bases not matched to a gene: 4. CDR1 is MNHEY, CDR2 SVGAGI, per germline. The CDR3 loop is CASSLAASSYNEQFF. The CDR3 DNA reads TGTGCCAGCAGTCTAGCGGCGAGCTCCTACAATGAGCAGTTCTTC.

The rearrangement uses TRBV29-1 and TRBJ2-1; D gene ambiguous. V lost 5 bases and J 0 bases, leaving 8 bases between the germline ends. The germline V gene encodes CDR1 SQVTM and CDR2 ANQGSEA. The CDR3 spans 13 residues. The CDR3: CSVYSSSYNEQFF. CDR3 coding DNA: TGCAGCGTTTATTCCAGCTCCTACAATGAGCAGTTCTTC.

V is TRBV13 and J is TRBJ2-1; 9 bases match TRBD2. CDR1 is PRHDT, CDR2 FYEKMQ, per germline (reference sequence). The CDR3 covers 19 residues. Trimming took 1 base from V and 5 from J; bases not matched to a gene: 15. The CDR3 is CASSLDLAGSTAINNEQFF. CDR3 nucleotides: TGTGCCAGCAGCTTAGATCTAGCGGGATCCACAGCAATTAACAATGAGCAGTTCTTC.

The chain links TRBV14 to TRBJ1-6; 8 positions agree with TRBD1. Trimming cost V 5 bases and J 11 bases; bases outside gene matches: 5. This CDR3 spans 13 amino acids. Germline CDR1 reads SGHDN; CDR2 reads FVKESK. As DNA, the CDR3 is TGTGCCAGCAGCAGGACAGGGAATACACCCCTCCACTTT. Its protein is CASSRTGNTPLHF.

This clone was detected only once. A junction boundary mismatches the germline segment, possibly from a read error. V and J are TRBV7-9 and TRBJ1-6; 7 bases are shared with TRBD1. Germline CDR1 is SEHNR and CDR2 is FQNEAQ (reference sequence). The CDR3 extends over 15 amino acids. The DNA of the CDR3 is TGTTCCAGCAGCTTAGGTTGGGACAGTAATTCACCCCTCCACTTT. This sequence encodes CSSSLGWDSNSPLHF.

This clone was seen a handful of times. The sample contains more than one DNA sequence encoding this CDR3. The chain uses TRBV7-8 and TRBJ2-5; 9 bases map to TRBD2. The CDR3 is made up of 14 amino acids. After removal of 9 bases from V and 5 bases from J, the junction contained 10 bases not matched to a gene. In germline, CDR1 is SGHVS, CDR2 FQNEAQ. Written as DNA, the CDR3 is TGTGCCAGTGGGCCTGGACTAGCGACCGAGACCCAGTACTTC. As protein: CASGPGLATETQYF.

In its sample, this clone was seen once. The rearrangement uses TRBV28 and TRBJ2-3; TRBD2 agrees at 9 bases. The CDR3 extends over 16 amino acids. V dropped 1 base and J dropped 3; count of bases not matched to a gene: 5. From germline, CDR1 is MDHEN and CDR2 SYDVKM. The CDR3 region is CASSLLSGGTTDTQYF. The CDR3 region has the DNA TGTGCCAGCAGTTTATTAAGCGGGGGGACGACAGATACGCAGTATTTT.